These 8 T cell receptor beta chains came from one sample sequenced in a study of cytomegalovirus exposure and HLA in healthy donors. A multiplex PCR was run with 60 Vbeta primers and 13 Jbeta primers. The repertoire was sequenced with immunoSEQ multiplex PCR; TCRdb's copy has only in-frame clones and lacks some. The top ten clones hold 3.5% to 4.5% of a sample with 140,000 to 150,000 clones, about four fifths of them seen once. The specimen was PBMCs. The receptors stem from a woman in her thirties or forties in good health and CMV-seropositive.

This clone was picked up a small number of times. In DNA form, the CDR3 reads TGTGCCAGCAGCCTTGGGACAGCAAACACTGAAGCTTTCTTT. Translated, it gives CASSLGTANTEAFF. V usage is TRBV13 and J usage is TRBJ1-1, with 7 bases that match TRBD1. CDR1 and CDR2 from the germline V gene are PRHDT and FYEKMQ (reference sequence). Trimming took 5 bases from V and 2 from J; bases not matched to a gene: 5. This CDR3 contains 14 residues.

The chain carries TRBV29-1 and TRBJ2-7, with 8 bases that match TRBD1. Germline trimming cut 6 bases from V and 2 bases from J; bases unmatched to any gene: 9. Looked up from germline, CDR1 is SQVTM and CDR2 is ANQGSEA. The CDR3 length is 14 residues. The chain's CDR3 is CSVGTGTRAYEQYF. CDR3 nucleotide sequence: TGCAGCGTGGGGACAGGTACAAGAGCCTACGAGCAGTACTTC.

The V and J genes are TRBV9 and TRBJ2-6; a weak D match, TRBD1 (8 bases). The V end was cut by 2 bases, the J end by 2 bases, with 17 bases between. Germline V lookup: CDR1 SGDLS, CDR2 YYNGEE. This CDR3 has 18 amino acids. For the CDR3, the DNA is TGTGCCAGCAGCGTGCGACAGGGGAGGGGACCTGGGGCCAACGTCCTGACTTTC. Protein sequence: CASSVRQGRGPGANVLTF.

V is TRBV19 and J is TRBJ2-7; no reliable D call. CDR1 is LNHDA and CDR2 is SQIVND in the germline V gene (reference sequence). This CDR3 comprises 13 residues. Deletions cut 1 base from V and 3 bases from J, with 7 bases between. The CDR3 bases are TGTGCCAGTAGTATAGGTAGTATCTACGAGCAGTACTTC. Translating gives CASSIGSIYEQYF.

The J gene is TRBJ2-7, the V gene TRBV11-2, with D tentatively TRBD2 (6 bases). Trimming cost V 3 bases and J 0 bases, with 6 bases left between them. This CDR3 spans 13 amino acids. The V gene's germline CDR1 is SGHAT and CDR2 FQNNGV. CDR3 bases: TGTGCCAGCAGCTTGGGGGGCTCCTACGAGCAGTACTTC. It yields the protein CASSLGGSYEQYF. Variable domain in full (rest from reference TRBV11-2 and TRBJ2-7): EAGVAQSPRYKIIEKRQSVAFWCNPISGHATLYWYQQILGQGPKLLIQFQNNGVVDDSQLPKDRFSAERLKGVDSTLKIQPAKLEDSAVYLCASSLGGSYEQYFGPGTRLTVT.

The V call is TRBV28, the J call TRBJ2-5; 8 bases map to TRBD2. The end of the DNA fits TRBJ2-7 better, so the J call may be wrong. The germline V gene encodes CDR1 MDHEN and CDR2 SYDVKM. This CDR3 has 17 residues. The CDR3: CASSNGVFGGRPYEQYF. The CDR3 region has the DNA TGTGCCAGCAGTAATGGGGTATTCGGCGGGAGGCCCTACGAGCAGTACTTC.

This clone was detected only once. The chain carries TRBV5-4 and TRBJ2-5; 8 bases are shared with TRBD2. Trimming took 4 bases from V and 2 from J; bases not matched to a gene: 7. Germline loops: CDR1 SGHNT, CDR2 YYREEE (reference sequence). This CDR3 is 15 amino acids long. CDR3 DNA: TGTGCCAGCAGCCCCGACCCGGGGGGGCAAGAGACCCAGTACTTC. Its protein product is CASSPDPGGQETQYF. The full variable domain, rest sourced from reference TRBV5-4 and TRBJ2-5, is ETGVTQSPTHLIKTRGQQVTLRCSSQSGHNTVSWYQQALGQGPQFIFQYYREEENGRGNFPPRFSGLQFPNYSSELNVNALELDDSALYLCASSPDPGGQETQYFGPGTRLLVL.

V gene TRBV6-4 combines with J gene TRBJ2-4; weak D call: TRBD1 (6 bases). There are 14 residues in the CDR3. Germline V gives CDR1 MRHNA, CDR2 SNTAGT. The germline V and J ends were trimmed by 9 bases and 0 bases, with 12 bases remaining between them. The CDR3 region is CARLTGLAKNIQYF. CDR3 DNA: TGTGCCAGGTTGACAGGCCTAGCCAAAAACATTCAGTACTTC.